The clone carrying this T cell receptor (beta chain) showed up just a few times. Its antigen is unknown. The sample is drawn from a study of beta chain features in type 1 diabetes. CDR3 length: 15 amino acids. Germline V gene data show CDR1 as PRHDT and CDR2 as FYEKMQ (reference sequence). Trimming took off 0 bases at V and 4 bases at J, with 9 bases between the two ends. The investigators reverse transcribed all of the isolated RNA, so they sequenced expressed TCRB transcripts. Some clones are missing from TCRdb's copy, which holds only in-frame ones; the method was immunoSEQ multiplex PCR. This sample yields approximately 140,000 clones, of which 9% are seen a single time; 0.6% to 0.9% belongs to the top ten. Study outcomes and limitations: All four CD4+ subsets from Type 1 diabetes patients carried moderately but significantly shorter TCRB CDR3s. Cells that show high TCR expression could be over-represented by cDNA sequencing.

The sequenced sample was central memory CD4+ T cells from blood. The V and J genes are TRBV13 and TRBJ2-2, with D possibly matching TRBD2 (6 bases). The sequence was obtained from a young man with type 1 diabetes. The CDR3 DNA reads TGTGCCAGCAGCTTAGGGGGAGGAAGCACCGGGGAGCTGTTTTTT. Amino acids: CASSLGGGSTGELFF. The complete variable domain, with remaining parts taken from reference TRBV13 and TRBJ2-2, reads AAGVIQSPRHLIKEKRETATLKCYPIPRHDTVYWYQQGPGQDPQFLISFYEKMQSDKGSIPDRFSAQQFSDYHSELNMSSLELGDSALYFCASSLGGGSTGELFFGEGSRLTVL.